This record covers a single TCR beta chain. In the original workflow: Amplification of reference gene primers provided the estimated nucleated cell counts. Repertoires were generated with immunoSEQ multiplex PCR, while TCRdb's copy carries only in-frame clones and drops some. The V and J calls and clone size are taken from that table; D and trimming were inferred from the DNA. The sample shows some 70,000 clones, more than 75% of them seen only once. The CDR3 runs to 16 residues. With 4 bases removed from V and 4 bases from J, the gap between germline ends came to 19 bases. Per germline, CDR1 LGHNA and CDR2 YSLEER. The data originate from a study of blood T cell repertoires in COVID-19. Looking at the study overall: T cells, B-cell-depleted T cells, or PBMCs supplied cDNA or gDNA.

Sequencing used peripheral blood. This sequence was found in a man aged 50-60 years with active COVID-19. This sequence joins TRBV4-3 and TRBJ1-2; tentative D call: TRBD1 (5 bases). In DNA form, the CDR3 reads TGCGCCAGCAGCCGGCAGGGAGGTCCCCGAAGCTATGGCTACACCTTC. Translation gives CASSRQGGPRSYGYTF.